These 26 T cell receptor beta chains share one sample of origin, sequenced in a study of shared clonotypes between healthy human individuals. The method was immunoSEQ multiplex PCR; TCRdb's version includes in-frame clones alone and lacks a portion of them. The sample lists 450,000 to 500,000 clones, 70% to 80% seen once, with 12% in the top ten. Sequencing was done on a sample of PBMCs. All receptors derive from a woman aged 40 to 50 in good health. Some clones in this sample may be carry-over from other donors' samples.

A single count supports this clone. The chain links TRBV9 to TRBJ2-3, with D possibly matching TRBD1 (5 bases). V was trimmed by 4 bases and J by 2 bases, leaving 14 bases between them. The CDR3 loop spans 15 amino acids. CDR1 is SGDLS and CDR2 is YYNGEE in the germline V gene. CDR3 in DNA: TGTGCCAGCAGCCCTCGAGGTGGGGCCACAGATACGCAGTATTTT. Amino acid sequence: CASSPRGGATDTQYF.

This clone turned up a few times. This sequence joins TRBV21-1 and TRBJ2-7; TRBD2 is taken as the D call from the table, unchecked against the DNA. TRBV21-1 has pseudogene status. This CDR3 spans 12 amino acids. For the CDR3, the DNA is TGTGCCAGCAGAGCAATTACCTACGAGCAGTACTTC. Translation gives CASRAITYEQYF.

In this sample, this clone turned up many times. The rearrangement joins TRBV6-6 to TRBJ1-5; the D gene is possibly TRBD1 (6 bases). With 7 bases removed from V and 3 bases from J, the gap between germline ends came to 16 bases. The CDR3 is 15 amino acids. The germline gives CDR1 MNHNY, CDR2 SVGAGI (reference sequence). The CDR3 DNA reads TGTGCCAGCATCAGGGCGACAGGATACAATCAGCCCCAGCATTTT. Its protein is CASIRATGYNQPQHF.

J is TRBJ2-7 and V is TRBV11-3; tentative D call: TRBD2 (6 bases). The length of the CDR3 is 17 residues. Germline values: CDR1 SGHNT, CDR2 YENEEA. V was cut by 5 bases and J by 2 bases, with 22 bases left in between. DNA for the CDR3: TGTGCCAGCAGCCCCCCATGGCGGGATGGGCCGACCTACGAGCAGTACTTC. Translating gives CASSPPWRDGPTYEQYF.

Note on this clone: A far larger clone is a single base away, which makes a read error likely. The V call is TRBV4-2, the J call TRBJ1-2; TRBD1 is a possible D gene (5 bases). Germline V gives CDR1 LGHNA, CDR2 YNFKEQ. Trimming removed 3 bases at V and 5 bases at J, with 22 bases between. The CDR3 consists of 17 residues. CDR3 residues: CASSHIPTGVMGYGYTF. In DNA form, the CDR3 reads TGTGCCAGCAGCCACATCCCGACGGGGGTCATGGGGTATGGCTACACCTTC.

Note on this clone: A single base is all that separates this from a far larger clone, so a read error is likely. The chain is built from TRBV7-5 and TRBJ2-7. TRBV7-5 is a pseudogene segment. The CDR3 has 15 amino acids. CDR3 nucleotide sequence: TGTGTCAGCAGTTTCCTCCGCTACTCACCCTACGAGCAGTACTTC. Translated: CVSSFLRYSPYEQYF.

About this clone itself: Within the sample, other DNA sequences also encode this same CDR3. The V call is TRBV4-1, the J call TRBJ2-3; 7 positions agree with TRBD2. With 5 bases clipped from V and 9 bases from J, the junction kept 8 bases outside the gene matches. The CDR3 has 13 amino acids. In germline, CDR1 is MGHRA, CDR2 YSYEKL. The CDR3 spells CASSTSGELTQYF. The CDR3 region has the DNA TGCGCCAGCAGCACGAGCGGGGAATTAACGCAGTATTTT.

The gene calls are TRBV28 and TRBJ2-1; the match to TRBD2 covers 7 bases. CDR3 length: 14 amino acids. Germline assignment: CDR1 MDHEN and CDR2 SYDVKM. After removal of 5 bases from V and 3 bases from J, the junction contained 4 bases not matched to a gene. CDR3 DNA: TGTGCCAGCAGTGGGGGGAGGGTCTACAATGAGCAGTTCTTC. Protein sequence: CASSGGRVYNEQFF. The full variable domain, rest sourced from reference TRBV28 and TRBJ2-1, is DVKVTQSSRYLVKRTGEKVFLECVQDMDHENMFWYRQDPGLGLRLIYFSYDVKMKEKGDIPEGYSVSREKKERFSLILESASTNQTSMYLCASSGGRVYNEQFFGPGTRLTVL.

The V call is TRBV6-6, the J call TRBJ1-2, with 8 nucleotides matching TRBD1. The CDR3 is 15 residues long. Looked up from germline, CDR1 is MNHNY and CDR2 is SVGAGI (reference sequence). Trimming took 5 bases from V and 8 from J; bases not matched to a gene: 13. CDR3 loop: CASSALRQGSGGYTF. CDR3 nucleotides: TGTGCCAGCAGTGCCCTCCGACAGGGGTCGGGAGGCTACACCTTC.

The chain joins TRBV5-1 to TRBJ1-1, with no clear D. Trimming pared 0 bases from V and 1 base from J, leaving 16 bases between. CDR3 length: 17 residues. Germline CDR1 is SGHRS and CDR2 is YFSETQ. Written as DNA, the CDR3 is TGCGCCAGCAGCTTGGCCGGAGCAGCTACCCAGAACACTGAAGCTTTCTTT. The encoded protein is CASSLAGAATQNTEAFF.

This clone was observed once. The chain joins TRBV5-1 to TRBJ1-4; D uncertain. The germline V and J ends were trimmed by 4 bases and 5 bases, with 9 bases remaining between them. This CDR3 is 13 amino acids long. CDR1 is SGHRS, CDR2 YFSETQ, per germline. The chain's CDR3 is CASSVDDNEKLFF. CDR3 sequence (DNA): TGCGCCAGCAGCGTGGATGACAATGAAAAACTGTTTTTT.

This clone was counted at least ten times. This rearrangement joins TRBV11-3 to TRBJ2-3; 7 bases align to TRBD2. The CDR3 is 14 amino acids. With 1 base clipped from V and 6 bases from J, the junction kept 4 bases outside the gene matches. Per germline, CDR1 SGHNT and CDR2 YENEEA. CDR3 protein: CASSLGRELDTQYF. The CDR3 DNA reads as TGTGCCAGCAGCTTAGGGCGGGAGTTGGATACGCAGTATTTT.

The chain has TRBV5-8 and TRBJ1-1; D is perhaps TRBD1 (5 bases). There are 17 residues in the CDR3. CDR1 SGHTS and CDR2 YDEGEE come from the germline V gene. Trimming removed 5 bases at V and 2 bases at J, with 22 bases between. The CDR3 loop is CASSLGTRQRSNTEAFF. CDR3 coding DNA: TGTGCCAGCAGTCTTGGAACGCGACAGAGAAGTAACACTGAAGCTTTCTTT.

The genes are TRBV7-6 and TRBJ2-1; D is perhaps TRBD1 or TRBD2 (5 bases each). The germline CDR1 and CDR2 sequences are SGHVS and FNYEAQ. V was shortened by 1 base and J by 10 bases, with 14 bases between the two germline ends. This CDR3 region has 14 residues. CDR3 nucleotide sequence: TGTGCCAGCAGCTTAGGGGGGAGTTTAATCGAGCAGTTCTTC. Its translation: CASSLGGSLIEQFF.

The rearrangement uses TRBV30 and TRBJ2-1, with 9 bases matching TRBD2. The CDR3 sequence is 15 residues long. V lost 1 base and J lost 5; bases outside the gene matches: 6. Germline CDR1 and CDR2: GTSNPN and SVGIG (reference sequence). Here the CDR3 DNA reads TGTGCCTGGAGTGGGTTGACTAGCGGCAACAATGAGCAGTTCTTC. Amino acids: CAWSGLTSGNNEQFF.

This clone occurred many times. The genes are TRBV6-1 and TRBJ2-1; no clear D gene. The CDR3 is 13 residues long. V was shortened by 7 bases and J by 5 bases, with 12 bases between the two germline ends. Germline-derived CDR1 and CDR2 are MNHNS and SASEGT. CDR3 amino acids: CASNEPLNNEQFF. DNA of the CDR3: TGTGCCAGCAACGAACCCCTGAACAATGAGCAGTTCTTC.

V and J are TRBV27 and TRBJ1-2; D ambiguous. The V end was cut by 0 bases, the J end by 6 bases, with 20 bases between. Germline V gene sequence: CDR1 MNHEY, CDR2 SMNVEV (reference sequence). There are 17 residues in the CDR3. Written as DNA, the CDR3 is TGTGCCAGCAGTTTATCGGTCAGCACCTCTCTTAGGGATGGCTACACCTTC. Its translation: CASSLSVSTSLRDGYTF.

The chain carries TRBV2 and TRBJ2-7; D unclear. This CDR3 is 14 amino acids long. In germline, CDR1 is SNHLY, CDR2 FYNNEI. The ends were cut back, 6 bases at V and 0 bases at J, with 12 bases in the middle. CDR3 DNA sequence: TGTGCCAGCAGCCCTGGAGACGGCTCCTACGAGCAGTACTTC. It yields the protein CASSPGDGSYEQYF.

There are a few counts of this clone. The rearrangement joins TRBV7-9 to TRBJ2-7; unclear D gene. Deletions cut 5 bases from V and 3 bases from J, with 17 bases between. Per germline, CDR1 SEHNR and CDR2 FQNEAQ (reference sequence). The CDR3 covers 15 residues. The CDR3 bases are TGTGCCAGCAGCCCCCGGGCTCTCCTAGGCTACGAGCAGTACTTC. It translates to CASSPRALLGYEQYF.

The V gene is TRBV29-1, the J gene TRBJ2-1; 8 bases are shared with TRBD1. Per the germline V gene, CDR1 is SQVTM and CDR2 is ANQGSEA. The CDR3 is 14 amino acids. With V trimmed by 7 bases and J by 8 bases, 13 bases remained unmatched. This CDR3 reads CSAGSPGTGHEQFF. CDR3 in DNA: TGCAGCGCCGGCTCGCCCGGGACAGGCCATGAGCAGTTCTTC.

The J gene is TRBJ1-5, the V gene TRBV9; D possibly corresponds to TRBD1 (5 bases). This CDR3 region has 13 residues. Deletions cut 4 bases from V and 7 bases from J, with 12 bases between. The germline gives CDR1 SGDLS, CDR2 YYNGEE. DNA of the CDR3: TGTGCCAGCAGCCTGGCAGGGTACCAGCCCCAGCATTTT. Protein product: CASSLAGYQPQHF. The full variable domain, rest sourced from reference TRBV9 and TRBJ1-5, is DSGVTQTPKHLITATGQRVTLRCSPRSGDLSVYWYQQSLDQGLQFLIQYYNGEERAKGNILERFSAQQFPDLHSELNLSSLELGDSALYFCASSLAGYQPQHFGDGTRLSIL.

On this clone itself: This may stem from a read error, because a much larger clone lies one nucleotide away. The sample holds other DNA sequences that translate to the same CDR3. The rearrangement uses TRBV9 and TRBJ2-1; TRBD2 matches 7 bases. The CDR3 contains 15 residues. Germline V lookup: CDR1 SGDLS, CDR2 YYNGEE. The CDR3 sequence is CASSVGAGTYNEQFF. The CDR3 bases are TGTGCCAGTAGCGTAGGAGCGGGGACTTACAATGAGCAGTTCTTC.

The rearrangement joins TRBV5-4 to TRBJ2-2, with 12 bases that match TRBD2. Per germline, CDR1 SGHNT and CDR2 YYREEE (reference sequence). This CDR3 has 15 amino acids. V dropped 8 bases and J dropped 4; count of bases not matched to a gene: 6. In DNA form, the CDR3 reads TGTGCCAGTACACCACTAGCGGGAGGCACCGGGGAGCTGTTTTTT. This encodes CASTPLAGGTGELFF.

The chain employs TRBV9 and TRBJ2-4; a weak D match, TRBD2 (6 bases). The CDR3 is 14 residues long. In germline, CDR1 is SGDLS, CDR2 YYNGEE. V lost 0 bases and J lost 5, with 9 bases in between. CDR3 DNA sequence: TGTGCCAGCAGCGTAGCTCCGGGGGAAAACATTCAGTACTTC. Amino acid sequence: CASSVAPGENIQYF.

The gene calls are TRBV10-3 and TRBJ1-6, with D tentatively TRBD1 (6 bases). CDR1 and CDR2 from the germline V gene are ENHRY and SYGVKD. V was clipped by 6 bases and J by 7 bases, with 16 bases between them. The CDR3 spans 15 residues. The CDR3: CAIRVGVQGNSPLHF. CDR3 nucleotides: TGTGCCATCAGAGTAGGGGTCCAGGGGAATTCACCCCTCCACTTT.

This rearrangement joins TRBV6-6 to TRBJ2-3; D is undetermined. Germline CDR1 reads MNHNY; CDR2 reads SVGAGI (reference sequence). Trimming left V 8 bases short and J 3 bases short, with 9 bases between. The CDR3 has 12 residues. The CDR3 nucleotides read TGTGCCAGCGGTCCCTCAACAGATACGCAGTATTTT. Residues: CASGPSTDTQYF.